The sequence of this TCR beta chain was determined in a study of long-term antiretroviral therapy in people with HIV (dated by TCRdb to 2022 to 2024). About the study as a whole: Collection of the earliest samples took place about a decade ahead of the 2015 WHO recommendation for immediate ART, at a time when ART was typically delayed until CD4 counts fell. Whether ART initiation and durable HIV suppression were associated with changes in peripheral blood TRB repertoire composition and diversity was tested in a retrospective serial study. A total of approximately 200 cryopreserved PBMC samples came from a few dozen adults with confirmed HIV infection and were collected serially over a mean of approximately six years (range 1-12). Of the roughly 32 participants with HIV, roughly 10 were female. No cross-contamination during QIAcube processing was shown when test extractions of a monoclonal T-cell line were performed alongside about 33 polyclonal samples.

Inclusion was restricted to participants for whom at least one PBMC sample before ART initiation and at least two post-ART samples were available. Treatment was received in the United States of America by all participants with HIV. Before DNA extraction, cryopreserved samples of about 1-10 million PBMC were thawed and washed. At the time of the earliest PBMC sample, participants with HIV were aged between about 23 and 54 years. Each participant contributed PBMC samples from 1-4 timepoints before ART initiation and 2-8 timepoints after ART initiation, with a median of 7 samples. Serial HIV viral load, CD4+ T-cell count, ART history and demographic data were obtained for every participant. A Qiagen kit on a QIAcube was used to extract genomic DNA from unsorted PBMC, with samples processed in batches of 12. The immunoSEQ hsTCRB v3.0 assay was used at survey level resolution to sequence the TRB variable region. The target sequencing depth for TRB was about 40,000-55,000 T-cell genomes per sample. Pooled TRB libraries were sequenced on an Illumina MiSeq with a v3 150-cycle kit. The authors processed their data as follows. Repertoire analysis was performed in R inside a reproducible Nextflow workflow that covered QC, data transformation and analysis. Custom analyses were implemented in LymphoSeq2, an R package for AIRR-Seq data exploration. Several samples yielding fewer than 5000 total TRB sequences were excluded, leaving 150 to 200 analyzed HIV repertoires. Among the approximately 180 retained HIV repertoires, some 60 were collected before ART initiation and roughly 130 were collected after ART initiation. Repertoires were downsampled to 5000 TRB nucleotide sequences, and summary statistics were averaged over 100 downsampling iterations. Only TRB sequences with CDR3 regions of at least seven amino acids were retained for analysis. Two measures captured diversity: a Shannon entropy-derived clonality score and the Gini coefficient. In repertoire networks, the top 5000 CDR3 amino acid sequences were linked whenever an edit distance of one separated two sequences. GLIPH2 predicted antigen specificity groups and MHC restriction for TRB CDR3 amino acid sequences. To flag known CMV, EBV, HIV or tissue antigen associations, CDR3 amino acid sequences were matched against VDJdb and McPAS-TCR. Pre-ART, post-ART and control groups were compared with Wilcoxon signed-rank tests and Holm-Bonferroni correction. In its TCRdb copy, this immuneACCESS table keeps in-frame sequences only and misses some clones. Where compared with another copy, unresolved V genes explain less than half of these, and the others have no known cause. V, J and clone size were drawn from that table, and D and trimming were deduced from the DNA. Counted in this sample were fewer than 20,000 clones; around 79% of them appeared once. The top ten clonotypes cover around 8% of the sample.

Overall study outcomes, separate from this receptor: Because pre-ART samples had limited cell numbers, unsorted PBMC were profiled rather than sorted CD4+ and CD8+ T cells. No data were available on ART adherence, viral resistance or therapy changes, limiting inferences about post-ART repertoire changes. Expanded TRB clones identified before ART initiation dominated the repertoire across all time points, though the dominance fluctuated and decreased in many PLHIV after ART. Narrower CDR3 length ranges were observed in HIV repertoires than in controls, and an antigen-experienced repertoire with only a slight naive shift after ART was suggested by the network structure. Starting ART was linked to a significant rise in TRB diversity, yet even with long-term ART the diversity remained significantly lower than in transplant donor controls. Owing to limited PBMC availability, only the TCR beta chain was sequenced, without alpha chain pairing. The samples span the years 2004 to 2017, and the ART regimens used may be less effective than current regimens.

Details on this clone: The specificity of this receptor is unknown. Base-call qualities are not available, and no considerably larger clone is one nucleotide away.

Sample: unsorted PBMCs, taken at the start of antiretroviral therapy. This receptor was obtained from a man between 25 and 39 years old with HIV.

The CDR3 loop reads CASSIDQIAQPQHF. The sequenced DNA: TGTGCCAGTAGTATAGACCAGATTGCTCAGCCCCAGCATTTT. Recombination joined TRBV19 with TRBJ1-5, with no D gene named confidently. Trimming costs V 0 bases and J 6 bases, and their ends lie 9 bases apart. The germline V gene (reference sequence) supplies CDR1 LNHDA and CDR2 SQIVND. From cysteine to phenylalanine, the CDR3 is 14 amino acids long. Only the CDR3 portion is preserved as DNA: 42 bases, with reading frame beginning at the first base.